The 19 T cell receptor beta chains below were found in one sample sequenced in a study of identifying expanded T cells in peripheral blood. Produced via immunoSEQ multiplex PCR; TCRdb's table is partial and in-frame only. The profile shows some 130,000 clones, about 88% of them singletons. Sequenced sample: blood. Every receptor here comes from a person aged 18 to 75 in good health.

J is TRBJ2-3 and V is TRBV29-1, with 9 bases identical to TRBD2. V shed 7 bases and J 4 bases; nucleotides not matched to a gene: 9. The CDR3 has 14 amino acids. Per germline, CDR1 SQVTM and CDR2 ANQGSEA. CDR3 nucleotide sequence: TGCAGCGCTGCTAGCGGGAATTTCCCAGATACGCAGTATTTT. Protein product: CSAASGNFPDTQYF.

The chain employs TRBV4-3 and TRBJ1-4; D ambiguous. Germline values: CDR1 LGHNA, CDR2 YSLEER. Trimming pared 0 bases from V and 3 bases from J, leaving 8 bases between. CDR3 length: 15 residues. CDR3 loop: CASSQDATPNEKLFF. CDR3 coding DNA: TGCGCCAGCAGCCAAGATGCCACTCCTAATGAAAAACTGTTTTTT.

The J gene is TRBJ2-7, the V gene TRBV19; 9 nucleotides align to TRBD1. Germline V gene data show CDR1 as LNHDA and CDR2 as SQIVND (reference sequence). Trimming removed 6 bases from V and 1 base from J; junction bases left unmatched: 7. The CDR3 runs to 15 residues. The CDR3 DNA sequence: TGTGCCAGTAGGGGGACCGGGACAGGGTCCTACGAGCAGTACTTC. This gives the protein CASRGTGTGSYEQYF.

V gene TRBV18 combines with J gene TRBJ2-2; D is perhaps TRBD1 (5 bases). V lost 3 bases and J 3 bases, leaving 11 bases between the germline ends. The CDR3 runs 15 residues. CDR1 is KGHSH, CDR2 LQKENI, per germline. The CDR3 DNA follows: TGTGCCAGCTCACCCTTAAGGGGCGACACCGGGGAGCTGTTTTTT. It codes for CASSPLRGDTGELFF.

CDR3 amino acids: CASSFGVSNEQFF. CDR3 DNA sequence: TGTGCCAGCAGCTTTGGGGTTTCGAATGAGCAGTTCTTC. The chain employs TRBV11-2 and TRBJ2-1; D is unresolved. V lost 3 bases and J 7 bases, leaving 10 bases between the germline ends. The CDR3 consists of 13 residues. The germline CDR1 and CDR2 sequences are SGHAT and FQNNGV.

This clone has just a few counts. At one end, the junction sequence differs from germline, possibly due to a read error. The rearrangement joins TRBV6-1 to TRBJ1-2; D is perhaps TRBD1 (6 bases). The CDR3 runs to 12 residues. The germline CDR1 and CDR2 sequences are MNHNS and SASEGT. The CDR3 spells CASSVEGTNRNF. The DNA of the CDR3 is TGTGCCAGCAGTGTAGAGGGGACAAATAGAAACTTC.

The V and J genes are TRBV28 and TRBJ2-5; 11 bases are a match to TRBD2. In germline, CDR1 is MDHEN, CDR2 SYDVKM. The CDR3 consists of 16 residues. The trim removed 6 bases at V and 4 bases at J, leaving 10 bases unmatched. The CDR3 here is CASSTSGSAGRETQYF. The CDR3 nucleotides read TGTGCCAGCAGCACTAGCGGGAGTGCCGGCCGAGAGACCCAGTACTTC.

V is TRBV18 and J is TRBJ2-7; 7 bases fit TRBD1. V shed 4 bases, J shed 0 bases, and the junction held 6 bases outside the gene matches. The CDR3 spans 15 residues. In germline, CDR1 is KGHSH, CDR2 LQKENI. For the CDR3, the DNA is TGTGCCAGCTCACGTCCGGGACAGAGCTCCTACGAGCAGTACTTC. It yields the protein CASSRPGQSSYEQYF.

The V and J genes are TRBV5-6 and TRBJ2-1, with 7 bases that match TRBD1. The CDR3 has 13 amino acids. The V gene's germline CDR1 is SGHDT and CDR2 YYEEEE. J was trimmed by 16 bases and V by 1 base; bases with no gene match: 11. The CDR3 loop is CASSLRERDRTFF. CDR3 DNA sequence: TGTGCCAGCAGCTTGAGAGAAAGGGACAGAACTTTCTTC.

Of note for this clone: This specimen includes other DNA sequences encoding the same CDR3. This chain connects TRBV27 to TRBJ2-1; possible D gene TRBD1, 5 bases. The germline V and J ends were trimmed by 2 bases and 5 bases, with 7 bases remaining between them. The CDR3 contains 13 residues. Germline lookup yields CDR1 MNHEY and CDR2 SMNVEV (reference sequence). CDR3 DNA: TGTGCCAGCAGTTTAACAGGAAACAATGAGCAGTTCTTC. Amino acids: CASSLTGNNEQFF.

The chain has TRBV18 and TRBJ2-1; D may match TRBD1 or TRBD2 (6 bases each). V was clipped by 1 base and J by 5 bases, with 12 bases between them. The CDR3 extends over 15 amino acids. Germline CDR1 is KGHSH and CDR2 is LQKENI. CDR3 loop: CASSPRRGADNEQFF. CDR3 DNA: TGTGCCAGCTCACCACGGAGGGGGGCAGACAATGAGCAGTTCTTC.

This chain connects TRBV27 to TRBJ2-7; 8 nucleotides agree with TRBD1. The V gene's germline CDR1 is MNHEY and CDR2 SMNVEV (reference sequence). The CDR3 consists of 15 residues. V lost 4 bases and J lost 6; bases outside the gene matches: 11. The CDR3 reads CASSYGQGRVFEQYF. CDR3 sequence (DNA): TGTGCCAGCAGTTACGGACAGGGAAGGGTCTTCGAGCAGTACTTC.

The rearrangement joins TRBV7-3 to TRBJ2-2; D is unresolved. There are 15 residues in the CDR3. Germline CDR1 reads SGHTA; CDR2 reads FQGTGA. V was pared by 2 bases and J by 7 bases, with 14 bases between. CDR3 protein: CASSLDRAPGGELFF. The CDR3 DNA reads as TGTGCCAGCAGCTTAGATAGGGCACCCGGCGGGGAGCTGTTTTTT. Full variable domain (rest looked up from reference TRBV7-3 and TRBJ2-2): GAGVSQTPSNKVTEKGKYVELRCDPISGHTALYWYRQSLGQGPEFLIYFQGTGAADDSGLPNDRFFAVRPEGSVSTLKIQRTERGDSAVYLCASSLDRAPGGELFFGEGSRLTVL.

In its sample, this clone was seen a few times. This sequence joins TRBV18 and TRBJ1-2; unclear D gene. Germline-derived CDR1 and CDR2 are KGHSH and LQKENI. The CDR3 covers 12 residues. The V end lost 1 base, the J end lost 8 bases, and 8 bases lay between the germline ends. CDR3 DNA sequence: TGTGCCAGCTCACCACAAGGAGGAGGCTACACCTTC. This sequence encodes CASSPQGGGYTF. Full variable domain (missing parts from reference TRBV18 and TRBJ1-2): NAGVMQNPRHLVRRRGQEARLRCSPMKGHSHVYWYRQLPEEGLKFMVYLQKENIIDESGMPKERFSAEFPKEGPSILRIQQVVRGDSAAYFCASSPQGGGYTFGSGTRLTVV.

CDR3 in DNA: TGTGCCAGCAGCGATAACAGGTTAGATACGCAGTATTTT. This encodes CASSDNRLDTQYF. J is TRBJ2-3 and V is TRBV5-6; D is possibly TRBD1 (5 bases). Germline assignment: CDR1 SGHDT and CDR2 YYEEEE. The CDR3 spans 13 residues. Deletions cut 4 bases from V and 5 bases from J, with 11 bases between.

The chain joins TRBV7-8 to TRBJ2-3; 14 positions match TRBD2. J lost 2 bases, V lost 5 bases, and 6 bases had no gene match. Germline V gene sequence: CDR1 SGHVS, CDR2 FQNEAQ. This CDR3 comprises 17 residues. CDR3 sequence (DNA): TGTGCCAGCAGCGGGACTAGCGGGAGACCCGCCACAGATACGCAGTATTTT. The encoded protein is CASSGTSGRPATDTQYF.

V is TRBV21-1 and J is TRBJ2-2; TRBD1 was called by the table and not checked on the DNA. TRBV21-1 has pseudogene status. The CDR3 extends over 17 amino acids. For the CDR3, the DNA is TGTGCCAGCAGCAAAGCGCTTCCAGGGTTGGACACCGGGGAGCTGTTTTTT. Encoded protein: CASSKALPGLDTGELFF.

A single count supports this clone. The chain is built from TRBV6-5 and TRBJ2-5; D is perhaps TRBD1 (6 bases). The germline V and J ends were trimmed by 6 bases and 7 bases, with 15 bases remaining between them. The V gene's germline CDR1 is MNHEY and CDR2 SVGAGI. The CDR3 contains 13 residues. The CDR3 DNA is TGTGCCAGCAGCGAGGGACATCCGAGGACCCAGTACTTC. Encoded protein: CASSEGHPRTQYF.

The rearrangement joins TRBV4-1 to TRBJ2-1; 10 nucleotides align to TRBD1. V lost 4 bases, J lost 6 bases, and 9 bases stayed unmatched. Looked up from germline, CDR1 is MGHRA and CDR2 is YSYEKL. The CDR3 consists of 16 residues. The CDR3 DNA reads TGCGCCAGCAGCCGAACCGGGACAGGGGTTGGCAATGAGCAGTTCTTC. This translates into CASSRTGTGVGNEQFF.